A selection of T cell receptor beta chains follows, all from one sample in a study of cytomegalovirus exposure and HLA in healthy donors. TCRdb keeps only in-frame clones here, not all; method: immunoSEQ multiplex PCR. This sample has approximately 170,000 clones, with 77% found just once. Sequenced: PBMCs. The receptor set was obtained from a male donor in good health and CMV-seropositive. The CDR3 runs from the conserved cysteine through the conserved F or W. Each record gives: D gene, V gene, clone size, J gene, CDR3 DNA, CDR3 protein. A D gene is named only where the DNA matches it firmly. The size entry is marked missing in some rows and otherwise reads once, few, many or a size class.

TRBD2	TRBV10-3	-	TRBJ2-5	TGTGCCATCAGTGCGGGGACTAGTCAGGAGACCCAGTACTTC	CAISAGTSQETQYF
TRBD2	TRBV10-3	-	TRBJ2-7	TGTGCCATCAGTGCCCTAGCGGGGTCCTACGAGCAGTACTTC	CAISALAGSYEQYF
TRBD1	TRBV9	-	TRBJ1-2	TGTGCCAGCAGCATCGGGACAGGGAACTATGGCTACACCTTC	CASSIGTGNYGYTF
-	TRBV7-3	-	TRBJ2-7	TGTGCCAGCAGCTTTGCAGGGCCCTTCGGCGAGCAGTACTTC	CASSFAGPFGEQYF
TRBD1	TRBV2	-	TRBJ1-3	TGTGCCAGCAAACAGGACAGGGCGGCTGGAAACACCATATATTTT	CASKQDRAAGNTIYF
TRBD1	TRBV5-6	few	TRBJ1-2	TGTGCCAGCAGCCCTCGGACAGGGGACGGCTACACCTTC	CASSPRTGDGYTF
TRBD2	TRBV4-1	-	TRBJ2-2	TGCGCCAGCAGCCGAAAATCACCGGGACTAGCGGGGGGCACGAACACCGGGGAGCTGTTTTTT	CASSRKSPGLAGGTNTGELFF
TRBD2	TRBV18	-	TRBJ2-1	TGTGCCAGCTCACCAATACTAGCGGGGCAGTTCTTC	CASSPILAGQFF
TRBD2	TRBV4-2	-	TRBJ2-3	TGTGCCAGCAGCCAAGATCGGCTAGCGGGGGTCACAGATACGCAGTATTTT	CASSQDRLAGVTDTQYF
-	TRBV4-1	-	TRBJ2-1	TGCGCCAGCAGCCCTCGTTTCAATGAGCAGTTCTTC	CASSPRFNEQFF
-	TRBV6-6	-	TRBJ1-3	TGTGCCAGCAGGCCGGACACCAGGAAGGCTGGAAACACCATATATTTT	CASRPDTRKAGNTIYF
-	TRBV5-4	few	TRBJ1-2	TGTGCCAGCAGCTTAAAGCCAAGTACGCCTAACTATGGCTACACCTTC	CASSLKPSTPNYGYTF
TRBD2	TRBV11-2	-	TRBJ2-1	TGTGCCAGCAGCTCCTCACCCCGGGCCCGCCGTGGGAGGGATGAGCAGTTCTTC	CASSSSPRARRGRDEQFF
-	TRBV19	-	TRBJ2-1	TGTGCCAGTAGCCAGGCAAAAATAGCGGCGAGCTCCTACAATGAGCAGTTCTTC	CASSQAKIAASSYNEQFF
-	TRBV30	-	TRBJ1-2	TGTGCCTGGAGACAGGGCGCCTGGTATGGCTACACCTTC	CAWRQGAWYGYTF
-	TRBV6-5	-	TRBJ2-3	TGTGCCAGCAGTTACGGCTCAGATACGCAGTATTTT	CASSYGSDTQYF
TRBD2	TRBV6-5	-	TRBJ2-1	TGTGCCAGCAGTTTGGGGACTAGCGGGGGGGCATATGAGCAGTTCTTC	CASSLGTSGGAYEQFF
-	TRBV20-1	-	TRBJ2-1	TGCAGTGCCACCCCCGGGAATGAGCAGTTCTTC	CSATPGNEQFF
TRBD1	TRBV13	once	TRBJ2-7	TGTGCCAGCAGCTCCGTCCGGGACAGGGCTTCCTACGAGCAGTACTTC	CASSSVRDRASYEQYF
-	TRBV5-1	-	TRBJ2-5	TGCGCCAGCAGCTTGGGACCTTCCAGGCAAGAGACCCAGTACTTC	CASSLGPSRQETQYF
TRBD1	TRBV5-1	-	TRBJ1-1	TGCGCCAGCATGACAGGGATCAGCACTGAAGCTTTCTTT	CASMTGISTEAFF
-	TRBV7-9	-	TRBJ1-3	TGTTCCAGCAGCTTATACGGGAGGTCCTCTGGAAACACCATATATTTT	CSSSLYGRSSGNTIYF
-	TRBV5-1	-	TRBJ1-6	TGCGCCAGCAGCGTGGAAATCAGGACAGCCAATTCACCCCTCCACTTT	CASSVEIRTANSPLHF
TRBD1	TRBV7-2	-	TRBJ1-5	TGTGCCAGCAGCTTAGGGTATCTTCGAACAGGGGGCAATCAGCCCCAGCATTTT	CASSLGYLRTGGNQPQHF
TRBD2	TRBV7-3	-	TRBJ2-3	TGTGCCAGCAGCTACGGGGGTTTAGCGGGGATACGAAATACGCAGTATTTT	CASSYGGLAGIRNTQYF
TRBD1	TRBV5-1	-	TRBJ2-1	TGCGCCAGCAGCAAGGGACAGAGCTACAATGAGCAGTTCTTC	CASSKGQSYNEQFF
TRBD2	TRBV7-2	once	TRBJ2-5	TGTGCCAGCAGCTTAGTCGCGGGGGGGGGCTCGGAGACCCAGTACTTC	CASSLVAGGGSETQYF
TRBD2	TRBV7-3	-	TRBJ2-3	TGTGCCAGCAGCTCCGGCGGGGGGATGGATACGCAGTATTTT	CASSSGGGMDTQYF
TRBD2	TRBV6-5	-	TRBJ2-7	TGTGCCAGCAGTTACCTGACTAGCGGGGGTGACGAGCAGTACTTC	CASSYLTSGGDEQYF
TRBD1	TRBV5-6	-	TRBJ1-5	TGTGCCAGCAGCTTCCGCGACAGGGGACAGCCCCAGCATTTT	CASSFRDRGQPQHF
-	TRBV7-7	-	TRBJ1-6	TGTGCTAGCAGCTTGGACAGCCCCTGGTCACCCCTCCACTTT	CASSLDSPWSPLHF
TRBD2	TRBV15	once	TRBJ2-2	TGTGCCACCAGCAGAGATAGATCGAGCGGGGGGTACACCGGGGAGCTGTTTTTT	CATSRDRSSGGYTGELFF
-	TRBV27	-	TRBJ1-5	TGTGCCAGCGGTATTAGGGGGTATAGCAATCAGCCCCAGCATTTT	CASGIRGYSNQPQHF
-	TRBV29-1	-	TRBJ2-6	TGCAGCGTCTGGGCAGGAAGGGGCCTACACTCTGGGGCCAACGTCCTGACTTTC	CSVWAGRGLHSGANVLTF
-	TRBV4-3	-	TRBJ1-3	TGCGCCAGCAGCCAACGCCTCGACCCCGGGAGTGGAAACACCATATATTTT	CASSQRLDPGSGNTIYF
-	TRBV6-1	-	TRBJ1-1	TGTGCCAGCAGTGCCTGGCGGGGGGCTGAAGCTTTCTTT	CASSAWRGAEAFF
-	TRBV6-5	-	TRBJ1-4	TGTGCCAGCAGGGGGGGGAGAAAACTGTTTTTT	CASRGGRKLFF
-	TRBV9	-	TRBJ1-1	TGTGCCAGCAGCGCACTAGGGAGCGGCACTGAAGCTTTCTTT	CASSALGSGTEAFF
TRBD2	TRBV9	once	TRBJ2-7	TGTGCCAGCAGCGGCGGGGGGATTAGACCCTACGAGCAGTACTTC	CASSGGGIRPYEQYF
-	TRBV4-1	-	TRBJ1-5	TGCGCCAGCAGCCGCTGGGGGGAGGGGGTTCAGCCCCAGCATTTT	CASSRWGEGVQPQHF
TRBD1	TRBV7-2	-	TRBJ1-2	TGTGCCAGCAGCGCGGGGACAGCTTTGTATGGCTACACCTTC	CASSAGTALYGYTF
TRBD1	TRBV19	-	TRBJ1-1	TGTGCCAGTAGTAGACTGGGGGGACAGGGGAGTGAAGGTGAAGCTTTCTTT	CASSRLGGQGSEGEAFF
TRBD1	TRBV27	once	TRBJ2-5	TGTGCCAGCAGTTTATTCTTCAGACAGGGGGGGGGAGAGACCCAGTACTTC	CASSLFFRQGGGETQYF
-	TRBV5-1	-	TRBJ2-3	TGCGCCAGCAGCACGGATCGAGGAATGGCAGATACGCAGTATTTT	CASSTDRGMADTQYF
TRBD2	TRBV19	-	TRBJ2-7	TGTGCCAGTAGTATCGGACTAGCGGGGGCCATGAGCTCCTACGAGCAGTACTTC	CASSIGLAGAMSSYEQYF
-	TRBV6-5	few	TRBJ2-2	TGTGCCAGCAGTCCGGACAGTTGGACCGGGGAGCTGTTTTTT	CASSPDSWTGELFF
-	TRBV10-3	-	TRBJ1-2	TGTGCCATCAGTGGAGGGACACCGTGGGTGGAGGGCTACACCTTC	CAISGGTPWVEGYTF
TRBD1	TRBV14	-	TRBJ2-7	TGTGCCAGCAGCTTTACCGGGACAGGGAGTATCGAGCAGTACTTC	CASSFTGTGSIEQYF
-	TRBV7-2	-	TRBJ1-2	TGTGCCAGCAGCTTAAACAGGGATCGTGGCTACACCTTC	CASSLNRDRGYTF
-	TRBV7-8	-	TRBJ1-3	TGTGCCAGCAATTGGGGGGGGACCTCTGGAAACACCATATATTTT	CASNWGGTSGNTIYF
TRBD2	TRBV9	-	TRBJ2-3	TGTGCCAGCAGCGGGGAGCTAGCGGGGGTAGGAGATACGCAGTATTTT	CASSGELAGVGDTQYF
-	TRBV5-1	-	TRBJ1-1	TGCGCCAGCAGCTTGCGGCAGGGAAACACTGAAGCTTTCTTT	CASSLRQGNTEAFF